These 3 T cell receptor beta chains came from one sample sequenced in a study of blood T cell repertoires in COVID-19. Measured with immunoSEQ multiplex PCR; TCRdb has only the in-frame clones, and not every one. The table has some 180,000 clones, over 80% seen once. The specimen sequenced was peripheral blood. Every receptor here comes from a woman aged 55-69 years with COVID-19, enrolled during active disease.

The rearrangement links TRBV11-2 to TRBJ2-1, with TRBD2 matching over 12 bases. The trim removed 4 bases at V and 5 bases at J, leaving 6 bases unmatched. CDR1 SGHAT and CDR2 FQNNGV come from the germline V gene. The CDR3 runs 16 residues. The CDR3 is CASSYSSGGVHNEQFF. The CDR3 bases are TGTGCCAGCAGCTATTCTAGCGGGGGGGTCCACAATGAGCAGTTCTTC.

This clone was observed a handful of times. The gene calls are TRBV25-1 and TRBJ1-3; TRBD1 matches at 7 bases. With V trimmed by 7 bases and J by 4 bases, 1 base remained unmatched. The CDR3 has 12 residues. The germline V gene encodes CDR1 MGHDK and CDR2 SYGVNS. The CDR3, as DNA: TGTGCCAGCACAGGGGGAGGAAACACCATATATTTT. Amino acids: CASTGGGNTIYF.

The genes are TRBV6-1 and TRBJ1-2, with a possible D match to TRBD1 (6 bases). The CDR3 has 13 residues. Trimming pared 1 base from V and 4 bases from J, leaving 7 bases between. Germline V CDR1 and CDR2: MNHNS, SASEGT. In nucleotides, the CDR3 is TGTGCCAGCAGTGAAGGGGGGCTCTATGGCTACACCTTC. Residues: CASSEGGLYGYTF.